This section outlines one T cell receptor beta chain sequence together with its context. Amplification yielded TCR beta CDR3 regions, with RNA transcripts as the source. An initial round of RT-PCR targeting the TCR CDR3 relied on the HTBI primer set. TCRdb reprocessed the multiplex PCR reads via MiXCR and lists one record per CDR3 protein. The sample has hundreds of thousands of distinct CDR3 sequences, roughly 19% seen once. Ophthalmopathy patients had moderate-to-severe active disease, CAS ≥3, NOSPECS ≥4, and disease duration under 3 months. Patients were excluded because of uncontrolled infection, other autoimmune disease, pregnancy or lactation. PBMCs were derived from 10 ml fresh peripheral blood. The sample belongs to a study of T cells in Graves' hyperthyroidism and ophthalmopathy. There are 14 residues in the CDR3. Trimming removed 5 bases from V and 0 bases from J, with 8 bases in between. Germline loops: CDR1 KGHDR, CDR2 SFDVKD.

Sequencing was done on a sample of blood. The receptor was isolated from a man between 50 and 59 years old with Graves' ophthalmopathy. The chain couples TRBV24-1 to TRBJ2-3; D gene uncertain. The CDR3 bases are TGTGCCACCAGTGGGCGCGTGAGCACAGATACGCAGTATTTT. This encodes CATSGRVSTDTQYF.